This record covers a single TCR beta chain. Authors' analysis steps: The authors estimated nucleated cell counts from reference gene primer amplification. Profiled with immunoSEQ multiplex PCR; TCRdb holds only in-frame clones, not every one. V, J and clone size reflect that table, while D and trimming were determined from the DNA. The sample records about 270,000 clones, 88% being singletons. The data are from a study of blood T cell repertoires in COVID-19. Recruitment covered under 25 US areas and drew participants whose ages spanned roughly 18 to 89 years. Per germline, CDR1 MNHEY and CDR2 SVGAGI. The J segment lost 2 bases and the V segment lost 6 bases, leaving 6 bases of the junction unmatched. The CDR3 totals 14 residues.

The material sequenced was PBMCs or T cells enriched from blood (not recorded which). The rearrangement joins TRBV6-5 to TRBJ2-7; TRBD2 matches 8 bases. The sequence was obtained from a woman aged 55-75 years in a cohort exposed to, infected with or recovered from COVID-19 (not recorded which). The CDR3 loop reads CASSPTSAAYEQYF. In nucleotides, the CDR3 is TGTGCCAGCAGCCCGACTAGCGCCGCCTACGAGCAGTACTTC.